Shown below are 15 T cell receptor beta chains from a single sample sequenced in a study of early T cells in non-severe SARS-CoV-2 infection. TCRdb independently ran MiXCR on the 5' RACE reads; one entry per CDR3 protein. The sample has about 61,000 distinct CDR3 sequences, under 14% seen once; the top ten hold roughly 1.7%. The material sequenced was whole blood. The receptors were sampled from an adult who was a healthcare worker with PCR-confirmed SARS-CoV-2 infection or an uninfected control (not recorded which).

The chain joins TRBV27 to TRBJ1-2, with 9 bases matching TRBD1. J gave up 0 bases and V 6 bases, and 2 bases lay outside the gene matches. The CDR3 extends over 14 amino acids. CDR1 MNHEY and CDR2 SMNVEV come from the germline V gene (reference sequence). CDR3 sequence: CASRRDRANYGYTF. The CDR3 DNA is TGTGCCAGCAGGAGGGACAGGGCTAACTATGGCTACACCTTC.

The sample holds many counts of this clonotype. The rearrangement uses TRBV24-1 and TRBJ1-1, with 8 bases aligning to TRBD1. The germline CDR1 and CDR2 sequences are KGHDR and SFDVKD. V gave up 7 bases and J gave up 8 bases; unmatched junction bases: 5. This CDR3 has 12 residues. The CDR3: CATSTGTGEAFF. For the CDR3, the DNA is TGTGCCACCAGCACCGGGACAGGAGAAGCTTTCTTT.

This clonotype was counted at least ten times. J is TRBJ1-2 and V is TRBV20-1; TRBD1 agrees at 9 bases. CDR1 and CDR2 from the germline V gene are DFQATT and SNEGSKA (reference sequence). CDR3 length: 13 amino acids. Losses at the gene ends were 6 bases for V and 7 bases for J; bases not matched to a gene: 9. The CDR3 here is CSAEGQGGAGYTF. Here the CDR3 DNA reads TGCAGTGCCGAGGGACAGGGAGGAGCTGGCTACACCTTC.

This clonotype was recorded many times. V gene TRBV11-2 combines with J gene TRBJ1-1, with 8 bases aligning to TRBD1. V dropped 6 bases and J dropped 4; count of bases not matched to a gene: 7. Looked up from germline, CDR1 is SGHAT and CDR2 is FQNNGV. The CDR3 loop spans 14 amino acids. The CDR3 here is CASRDRVSSTEAFF. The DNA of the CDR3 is TGTGCCAGCAGGGACAGGGTTAGTAGCACTGAAGCTTTCTTT.

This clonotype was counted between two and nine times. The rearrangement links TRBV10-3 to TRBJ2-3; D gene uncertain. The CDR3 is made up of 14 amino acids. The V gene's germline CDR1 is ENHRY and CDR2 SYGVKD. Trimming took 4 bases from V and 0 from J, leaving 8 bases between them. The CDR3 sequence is CAISGTESTDTQYF. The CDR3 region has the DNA TGTGCCATCAGTGGCACCGAAAGCACAGATACGCAGTATTTT.

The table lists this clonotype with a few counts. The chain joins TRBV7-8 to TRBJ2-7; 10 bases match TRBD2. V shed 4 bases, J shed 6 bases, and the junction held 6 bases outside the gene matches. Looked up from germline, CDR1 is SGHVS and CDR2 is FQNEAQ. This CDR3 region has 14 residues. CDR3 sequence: CASSYGTSEGEQYF. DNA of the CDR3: TGTGCCAGCAGCTACGGGACTAGCGAGGGCGAGCAGTACTTC. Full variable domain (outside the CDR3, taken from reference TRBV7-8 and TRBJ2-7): GAGVSQSPRYKVAKRGQDVALRCDPISGHVSLFWYQQALGQGPEFLTYFQNEAQLDKSGLPSDRFFAERPEGSVSTLKIQRTQQEDSAVYLCASSYGTSEGEQYFGPGTRLTVT.

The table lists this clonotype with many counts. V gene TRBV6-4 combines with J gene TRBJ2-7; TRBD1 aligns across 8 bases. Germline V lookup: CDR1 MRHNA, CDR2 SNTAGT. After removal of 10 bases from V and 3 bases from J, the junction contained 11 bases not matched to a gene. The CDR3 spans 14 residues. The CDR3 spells CAKIRPGQDYEQYF. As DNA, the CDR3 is TGTGCCAAAATTCGGCCGGGACAGGACTACGAGCAGTACTTC.

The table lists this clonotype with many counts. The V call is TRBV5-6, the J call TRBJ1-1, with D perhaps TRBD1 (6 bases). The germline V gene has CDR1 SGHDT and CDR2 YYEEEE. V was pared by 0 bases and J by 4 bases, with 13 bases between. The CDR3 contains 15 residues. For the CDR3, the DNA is TGTGCCAGCAGCTTGGAATTGGGGGCTGCCACTGAAGCTTTCTTT. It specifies CASSLELGAATEAFF.

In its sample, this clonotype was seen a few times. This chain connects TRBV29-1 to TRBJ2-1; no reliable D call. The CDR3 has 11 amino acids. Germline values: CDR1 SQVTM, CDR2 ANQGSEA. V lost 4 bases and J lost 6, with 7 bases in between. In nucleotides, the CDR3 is TGCAGCGTTGGCCCTTCCAATGAGCAGTTCTTC. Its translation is CSVGPSNEQFF.

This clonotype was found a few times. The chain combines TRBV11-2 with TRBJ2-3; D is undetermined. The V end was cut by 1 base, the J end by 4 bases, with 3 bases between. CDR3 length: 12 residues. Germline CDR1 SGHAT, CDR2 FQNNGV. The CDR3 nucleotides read TGTGCCAGCAGCTTAGCCCCAGATACGCAGTATTTT. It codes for CASSLAPDTQYF.

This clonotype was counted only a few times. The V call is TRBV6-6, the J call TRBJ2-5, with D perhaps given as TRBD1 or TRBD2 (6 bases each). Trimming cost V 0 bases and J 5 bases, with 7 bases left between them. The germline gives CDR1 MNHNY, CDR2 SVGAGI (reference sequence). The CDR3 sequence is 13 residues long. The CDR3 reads CASSYSGGETQYF. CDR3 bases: TGTGCCAGCAGTTACTCAGGGGGGGAGACCCAGTACTTC.

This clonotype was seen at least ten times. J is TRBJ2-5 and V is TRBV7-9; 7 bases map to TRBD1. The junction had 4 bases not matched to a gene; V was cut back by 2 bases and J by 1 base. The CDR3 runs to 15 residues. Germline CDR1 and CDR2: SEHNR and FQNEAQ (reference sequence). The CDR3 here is CASSLTGTAQETQYF. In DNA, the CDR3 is TGTGCCAGCAGCTTAACAGGGACAGCCCAAGAGACCCAGTACTTC.

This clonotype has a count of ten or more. The CDR3 reads CASSLGTVKAKNIQYF. DNA for the CDR3: TGTGCCAGCAGTTTAGGGACAGTCAAGGCCAAAAACATTCAGTACTTC. V and J are TRBV12-3 or TRBV12-4 and TRBJ2-4; the D gene is possibly TRBD1 (6 bases). The CDR3 consists of 16 residues. Deletions cut 1 base from V and 1 base from J, with 11 bases between.

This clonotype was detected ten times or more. Here the CDR3 DNA reads TGTGCCAGCTCACCCGCGACTGCTTCCTACGAGCAGTACTTC. Translated: CASSPATASYEQYF. The chain employs TRBV18 and TRBJ2-7, with D unresolved. The CDR3 runs to 14 residues. Germline-derived CDR1 and CDR2 are KGHSH and LQKENI. The V gene lost 3 bases and the J gene lost 1 base, with 10 bases spanning the gap.

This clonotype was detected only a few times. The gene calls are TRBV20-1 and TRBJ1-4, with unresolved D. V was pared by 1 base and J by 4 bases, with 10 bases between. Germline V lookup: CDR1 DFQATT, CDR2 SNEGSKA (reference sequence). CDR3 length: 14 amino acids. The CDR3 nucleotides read TGCAGTGCTAGAGGCCGGCAGTTTAATGAAAAACTGTTTTTT. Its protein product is CSARGRQFNEKLFF.